A single sample gave rise to the 27 T cell receptor beta chains below, sequenced in a study of regulatory T cells in long-lasting Graves disease. The time point is: newly diagnosed GD, antithyroid drugs for less than 3 months. Construction of the TCR library relied on RNA isolated from PBMCs. Investigators prepared the TCR beta libraries by applying iRepertoire HTBI primers and Arm-PCR of CDR3 regions. TCRdb re-called the multiplex PCR reads with MiXCR, one entry per CDR3 protein. The table shows hundreds of thousands of distinct CDR3 sequences, with around an eighth occurring only once. Separately, the same data were catalogued under a study of T cells in Graves' hyperthyroidism and ophthalmopathy.

This material consisted of peripheral blood mononuclear cells (PBMCs), taken at new diagnosis, from a patient treated with antithyroid drugs. These receptors were obtained from a man younger than 45 with Graves disease.

The chain has TRBV19 and TRBJ2-7; 9 positions agree with TRBD1. V shed 5 bases and J 1 base; nucleotides not matched to a gene: 6. CDR1 and CDR2 from the germline V gene are LNHDA and SQIVND (reference sequence). This CDR3 region has 15 residues. The CDR3 protein is CASSSAGTGSYEQYF. The CDR3 region has the DNA TGTGCCAGTAGTTCAGCAGGGACAGGGTCCTACGAGCAGTACTTC.

This chain joins TRBV19 and TRBJ2-7, with a weak D call TRBD1 (6 bases). The length of the CDR3 is 16 residues. Trimming stripped 4 bases from V and 2 bases from J, with 18 bases between. Germline CDR1 LNHDA, CDR2 SQIVND (reference sequence). The DNA for the CDR3 is TGTGCCAGTAGTAATCCCAACAGGGATCCTCCCTACGAGCAGTACTTC. This encodes CASSNPNRDPPYEQYF. The variable domain in full, completed from reference TRBV19 and TRBJ2-7, reads DGGITQSPKYLFRKEGQNVTLSCEQNLNHDAMYWYRQDPGQGLRLIYYSQIVNDFQKGDIAEGYSVSREKKESFPLTVTSAQKNPTAFYLCASSNPNRDPPYEQYFGPGTRLTVT.

This clonotype was seen only a few times. This chain uses TRBV15 with TRBJ1-3; D may be TRBD1 (5 bases). Germline loops: CDR1 LNHNV, CDR2 YYDKDF (reference sequence). The CDR3 is 16 amino acids. V lost 0 bases and J lost 0, with 9 bases in between. CDR3 nucleotide sequence: TGTGCCACCAGCAGAGATCCAGGGAGCTCTGGAAACACCATATATTTT. Translation gives CATSRDPGSSGNTIYF.

In this sample, this clonotype turned up many times. This chain uses TRBV5-1 with TRBJ1-1; D is unclear. Trimming took off 0 bases at V and 2 bases at J, with 20 bases between the two ends. This CDR3 region has 18 residues. Looked up from germline, CDR1 is SGHRS and CDR2 is YFSETQ. This CDR3 reads CASSLAVNRRRRNTEAFF. The CDR3 nucleotides are TGCGCCAGCAGCTTGGCCGTCAATCGACGCAGGAGAAACACTGAAGCTTTCTTT.

This clonotype was found many times. V and J are TRBV25-1 and TRBJ2-3; no reliable D call. Trimming took off 1 base at V and 4 bases at J, with 9 bases between the two ends. The germline V gene has CDR1 MGHDK and CDR2 SYGVNS. The CDR3 is 14 amino acids. In DNA form, the CDR3 reads TGTGCCAGCAGTGAATCCCCCTACCCAGATACGCAGTATTTT. The encoded protein is CASSESPYPDTQYF.

This clonotype has only a few counts. The chain couples TRBV3-1 to TRBJ2-7; TRBD1 is a possible D gene (5 bases). Between the trimmed V and J ends, which lost 4 bases and 6 bases, there was a span of 13 bases. CDR1 and CDR2 (germline): LGHDT, YNNKEL (reference sequence). The CDR3 runs 13 residues. The CDR3 coding sequence is TGTGCCAGCAGCCTCTGGGGCCCTGGCGAGCAGTACTTC. It translates to CASSLWGPGEQYF.

Concerning this clonotype itself: Sequence at one end of the junction differs from germline and may be a read error. V and J are TRBV29-1 and TRBJ2-3; no clear D gene. In germline, CDR1 is SQVTM, CDR2 ANQGSEA. This CDR3 spans 13 amino acids. The CDR3 DNA is TGCAACGTTGACCATCTAGAGGCAGATACGCAGTATTTT. Encoded protein: CNVDHLEADTQYF.

This clonotype was recorded at least ten times. The chain links TRBV29-1 to TRBJ2-7; 7 bases fit TRBD1. The length of the CDR3 is 12 residues. CDR1 is SQVTM, CDR2 ANQGSEA, per germline. The V segment lost 4 bases and the J segment 1 base; nucleotides outside the gene matches: 1. The CDR3 coding sequence is TGCAGCGTTGCACAGGGGTCCTACGAGCAGTACTTC. Its translation is CSVAQGSYEQYF.

This clonotype was found many times. The chain joins TRBV28 to TRBJ1-2, with no clear D. Trimming took 5 bases from V and 5 from J, leaving 12 bases between them. The CDR3 covers 13 residues. The germline V gene encodes CDR1 MDHEN and CDR2 SYDVKM. CDR3 DNA: TGTGCCAGCAGTCCCGGGCGAGAGTATGGCTACACCTTC. Its protein is CASSPGREYGYTF.

This clonotype appeared once. The V gene is TRBV7-2, the J gene TRBJ2-3; unclear D gene. Trimming took off 0 bases at V and 6 bases at J, with 7 bases between the two ends. The CDR3 length is 13 residues. CDR1 is SGHTA and CDR2 is FQGNSA in the germline V gene. In DNA, the CDR3 is TGTGCCAGCAGCTTAGCGCCCAGGGATACGCAGTATTTT. This codes for CASSLAPRDTQYF.

J is TRBJ2-7 and V is TRBV20-1; the D gene could be TRBD1 or TRBD2 (5 bases each). V gave up 0 bases and J gave up 4 bases, with 16 bases separating them. The CDR3 contains 15 residues. Per germline, CDR1 DFQATT and CDR2 SNEGSKA (reference sequence). CDR3 in DNA: TGCAGTGCTAGAGATCCTGGGACGTCGGGTTACGAGCAGTACTTC. Translated, it gives CSARDPGTSGYEQYF.

This clonotype has only a few counts. The gene calls are TRBV29-1 and TRBJ2-7; tentatively, D is TRBD2 (5 bases). The V gene lost 5 bases and the J gene lost 2 bases, with 10 bases spanning the gap. CDR1 SQVTM and CDR2 ANQGSEA come from the germline V gene. The CDR3 contains 12 residues. The CDR3 nucleotides are TGCAGCGTTCAAGGGAGTACCTACGAGCAGTACTTC. Amino acids: CSVQGSTYEQYF.

In its sample, this clonotype was seen many times. The chain couples TRBV6-5 to TRBJ2-7, with 9 bases aligning to TRBD2. In germline, CDR1 is MNHEY, CDR2 SVGAGI. The CDR3 is 16 residues long. The trim removed 0 bases at V and 2 bases at J, leaving 5 bases unmatched. The CDR3, as DNA: TGTGCCAGCAGTTACTCAGGCGGGAGGGCCCCCTACGAGCAGTACTTC. Its translation: CASSYSGGRAPYEQYF.

This clonotype appeared many times. V is TRBV11-2 and J is TRBJ1-2, with a weak D call TRBD1 (5 bases). The germline V gene encodes CDR1 SGHAT and CDR2 FQNNGV. The V gene lost 6 bases and the J gene lost 2 bases, with 16 bases spanning the gap. The CDR3 is made up of 15 amino acids. CDR3 region: CASRSPGRGNYGYTF. The CDR3 DNA reads TGTGCCAGCAGATCGCCGGGACGTGGGAACTATGGCTACACCTTC.

V and J are TRBV4-1 and TRBJ1-4; possible D gene TRBD1, 5 bases. With 1 base removed from V and 8 bases from J, the gap between germline ends came to 14 bases. CDR1 is MGHRA, CDR2 YSYEKL, per germline. CDR3 length equals 15 residues. The chain's CDR3 is CASSQVSRVEEKLFF. CDR3 bases: TGCGCCAGCAGCCAAGTTTCCAGGGTAGAGGAAAAACTGTTTTTT.

This clonotype was seen at least ten times. The V call is TRBV12-3 or TRBV12-4, the J call TRBJ2-5; 7 bases line up with TRBD1. Trimming removed 3 bases from V and 5 bases from J; junction bases left unmatched: 3. This CDR3 comprises 13 residues. The chain's CDR3 is CASSFRGKETQYF. CDR3 nucleotides: TGTGCCAGCAGTTTCAGGGGGAAGGAGACCCAGTACTTC.

This clonotype was detected ten times or more. V gene TRBV12-3 or TRBV12-4 combines with J gene TRBJ1-6; TRBD1 agrees at 7 bases. CDR3 length: 14 amino acids. V lost 3 bases to trimming and J lost 6 bases; unmatched junction nucleotides: 2. The DNA of the CDR3 is TGTGCCAGCAGTTTGACAGGGACTAATTCACCCCTCCACTTT. Amino acids: CASSLTGTNSPLHF.

This clonotype was counted only a few times. This sequence joins TRBV10-1 and TRBJ2-1; no clear D gene. V was trimmed by 0 bases and J by 15 bases, leaving 12 bases between them. This CDR3 is 12 amino acids long. The germline gives CDR1 WNHNN, CDR2 SYGVQD (reference sequence). CDR3 DNA: TGCGCCAGCAGTGAGTCGACGTCCCCGGCGTTCTTC. Protein: CASSESTSPAFF.

This clonotype was recorded many times. The CDR3 spells CASSPGGVVVGSNYGYTF. CDR3 DNA sequence: TGCGCCAGCAGCCCGGGTGGAGTGGTCGTCGGCTCTAACTATGGCTACACCTTC. The rearrangement uses TRBV5-1 and TRBJ1-2; no reliable D call. The CDR3 runs 18 residues. The germline CDR1 and CDR2 sequences are SGHRS and YFSETQ. Trimming took off 4 bases at V and 0 bases at J, with 22 bases between the two ends.

This clonotype was seen more than once but under ten times. V gene TRBV28 combines with J gene TRBJ2-7, with D tentatively TRBD1 (5 bases). This CDR3 has 15 amino acids. Looked up from germline, CDR1 is MDHEN and CDR2 is SYDVKM. V was shortened by 8 bases and J by 2 bases, with 19 bases between the two germline ends. The CDR3: CASLSVRTNTYEQYF. Here the CDR3 DNA reads TGTGCCAGCCTTTCGGTGAGGACAAACACCTACGAGCAGTACTTC.

In this sample, this clonotype turned up a few times. This chain uses TRBV5-1 with TRBJ2-7; a possible D gene is TRBD1 (5 bases). This CDR3 is built from 14 residues. The germline V and J ends were trimmed by 3 bases and 4 bases, with 14 bases remaining between them. CDR1 is SGHRS and CDR2 is YFSETQ in the germline V gene. This chain's CDR3 is CASSSLGARYEQYF. CDR3 DNA: TGCGCCAGCAGCTCGTTAGGGGCGAGATACGAGCAGTACTTC.

The V call is TRBV2, the J call TRBJ2-3; D gene unclear. The CDR3 is made up of 13 amino acids. V was shortened by 7 bases and J by 1 base, with 9 bases between the two germline ends. CDR1 is SNHLY and CDR2 is FYNNEI in the germline V gene. The CDR3 reads CASKLAGTDTQYF. The DNA for the CDR3 is TGTGCCAGCAAACTTGCAGGCACAGATACGCAGTATTTT.

DNA for the CDR3: TGTGCCAGCAGCCAACTAGCGGAGGTGTACACCGGGGAGCTGTTTTTT. Translation gives CASSQLAEVYTGELFF. The chain links TRBV14 to TRBJ2-2; 7 bases are a match to TRBD2. Germline V gene lookup returns CDR1 SGHDN and CDR2 FVKESK. The CDR3 extends over 16 amino acids. Unmatched junction bases numbered 6, after V lost 2 bases and J lost 3 bases.

This clonotype was detected many times. This sequence joins TRBV30 and TRBJ1-2, with D hard to call. The germline CDR1 and CDR2 sequences are GTSNPN and SVGIG (reference sequence). This CDR3 region has 12 residues. Trimming shortened V by 0 bases and J by 8 bases, and 10 bases separated the two germline ends. CDR3 sequence (DNA): TGTGCCTGGAGTGTGTCGGGGTACGGCTACACCTTC. It specifies CAWSVSGYGYTF.

V usage is TRBV24-1 and J usage is TRBJ1-4; the D gene is possibly TRBD1 (6 bases). Trimming removed 3 bases from V and 8 bases from J, with 9 bases in between. CDR1 and CDR2 (germline): KGHDR, SFDVKD. CDR3 length: 13 amino acids. In DNA form, the CDR3 reads TGTGCCACCAGTGATGAAACAGGGGAAAAACTGTTTTTT. It encodes CATSDETGEKLFF.

This clonotype showed up just a few times. A junction end diverges from the germline sequence, so it may reflect a read error. CDR3 DNA sequence: TGTGCCATCAGTGAGCCACAGTACGGGCAGTACTTC. It yields the protein CAISEPQYGQYF. The gene calls are TRBV10-3 and TRBJ2-7; no reliable D call. Germline assignment: CDR1 ENHRY and CDR2 SYGVKD. This CDR3 has 12 residues.

This chain joins TRBV11-3 and TRBJ2-3; no clear D. The CDR3 has 14 amino acids. Per germline, CDR1 SGHNT and CDR2 YENEEA. The V end was cut by 5 bases, the J end by 1 base, with 10 bases between. The CDR3 sequence is CASSGPWGTDTQYF. CDR3 DNA sequence: TGTGCCAGCAGCGGCCCTTGGGGCACAGATACGCAGTATTTT.